A selection of T cell receptor beta chains follows, all from one sample in a study of beta chain features in type 1 diabetes. Assay used: immunoSEQ multiplex PCR; TCRdb lists only in-frame clones, some missing. The sample lists approximately 400,000 clones, about 14% occurring once. Sequencing was done on a sample of naive CD4+ T cells from blood. All receptors derive from a woman between 18 and 29 years old in good health. CDR3s include the opening cysteine and the closing phenylalanine or tryptophan.

v_gene: TRBV2; j_gene: TRBJ2-6; CDR3aa: CASRQRLAGGGANVLTF
v_gene: TRBV27; j_gene: TRBJ2-7; CDR3aa: CASSPSTRRVSEQYF
v_gene: TRBV28; j_gene: TRBJ2-6; CDR3aa: CASGQGANVLTF
v_gene: TRBV6-5; j_gene: TRBJ1-1; CDR3aa: CASSLTRNTEAFF
v_gene: TRBV6-5; j_gene: TRBJ2-1; CDR3aa: CASRPSGMHYNEQFF
v_gene: TRBV2; j_gene: TRBJ1-2; CDR3aa: CASRVPGQGPGYGYTF
v_gene: TRBV30; j_gene: TRBJ2-3; CDR3aa: CAWSGSTDTQYF
v_gene: TRBV2; j_gene: TRBJ2-3; CDR3aa: CASSEQGATDTQYF
v_gene: TRBV7-9; j_gene: TRBJ1-2; CDR3aa: CATFRGEGYGYTF
v_gene: TRBV7-3; j_gene: TRBJ2-2; CDR3aa: CASSRVNTGELFF
v_gene: TRBV28; j_gene: TRBJ2-7; CDR3aa: CASSFPQGGSGRYEQYF
v_gene: TRBV19; j_gene: TRBJ2-2; CDR3aa: CASSIGAANTGELFF
v_gene: TRBV4-2; j_gene: TRBJ2-1; CDR3aa: CASSQIRDNEQFF
v_gene: TRBV28; j_gene: TRBJ2-7; CDR3aa: CASSLAGEIYEQYF
v_gene: TRBV7-8; j_gene: TRBJ2-2; CDR3aa: CASSSRTGANTGELFF
v_gene: TRBV30; j_gene: TRBJ1-2; CDR3aa: CAWGSGGYGYTF
v_gene: TRBV28; j_gene: TRBJ2-7; CDR3aa: CASTTENQQYF
v_gene: TRBV29-1; j_gene: TRBJ2-7; CDR3aa: CSVEGGLEAVGPYEQYF
v_gene: TRBV2; j_gene: TRBJ2-1; CDR3aa: CASTDRLAGPYNEQFF
v_gene: TRBV20-1; j_gene: TRBJ2-5; CDR3aa: CSASGGTQYF
v_gene: TRBV29-1; j_gene: TRBJ2-7; CDR3aa: CSVVFSSYEQYF
v_gene: TRBV4-2; j_gene: TRBJ2-2; CDR3aa: CASSQADSSFPGELFF
v_gene: TRBV29-1; j_gene: TRBJ2-7; CDR3aa: CSVSGLAGSYEQYF
v_gene: TRBV28; j_gene: TRBJ2-3; CDR3aa: CASSLGQGSHTQYF
v_gene: TRBV11-2; j_gene: TRBJ1-5; CDR3aa: CASSMAGGSNQPQHF
v_gene: TRBV29-1; j_gene: TRBJ2-5; CDR3aa: CSARLAGVETQYF
v_gene: TRBV5-5; j_gene: TRBJ2-7; CDR3aa: CASSLNGGGFGDEQYF
v_gene: TRBV9; j_gene: TRBJ1-3; CDR3aa: CASSVENSGNTIYF
v_gene: TRBV30; j_gene: TRBJ2-1; CDR3aa: CAWSYYNEQFF
v_gene: TRBV5-1; j_gene: TRBJ1-1; CDR3aa: CASRISQGVRTEAFF